Listed here are 8 T cell receptor beta chains from one sample, sequenced in a study of response to subunit inactivated influenza vaccine. TCRdb passed the RT-PCR reads through MiXCR, listing each CDR3 protein once. The sample lists around 760,000 distinct CDR3 sequences, approximately 13% seen once, with approximately 7% in the top ten. The sample here was PBMCs from blood, taken 14 to 15 days before vaccination. All receptors derive from a man in his fifties who received an inactivated influenza vaccine.

The chain links TRBV12-3 or TRBV12-4 to TRBJ1-2; 7 nucleotides agree with TRBD1. This CDR3 region has 13 residues. With V trimmed by 6 bases and J by 8 bases, 9 bases remained unmatched. The CDR3 DNA is TGTGCCAGCAGCCTGAGAGAGGGGGCAGGCTACACCTTC. Translating gives CASSLREGAGYTF.

The chain has TRBV6-1 and TRBJ1-1, with TRBD1 matching 7 bases. The CDR3 is 16 amino acids. Germline lookup yields CDR1 MNHNS and CDR2 SASEGT. V trimming: 4 bases; J trimming: 12 bases; junction bases outside the gene matches: 20. DNA for the CDR3: TGTGCCAGCAGTGCCCGACAGGGTTGGACGGCTCGCGGGACTTTCTTT. Its translation is CASSARQGWTARGTFF.

This clonotype was counted between two and nine times. The chain links TRBV9 to TRBJ2-1; possible D gene TRBD2, 5 bases. Trimming left V 0 bases short and J 6 bases short, with 13 bases between. The length of the CDR3 is 15 residues. Germline V gene sequence: CDR1 SGDLS, CDR2 YYNGEE. CDR3 loop: CASSVAGVRGNEQFF. As DNA, the CDR3 is TGTGCCAGCAGCGTAGCCGGGGTTCGGGGCAATGAGCAGTTCTTC.

This clonotype has a handful of counts. V usage is TRBV4-3 and J usage is TRBJ2-7, with TRBD1 matching over 8 bases. This CDR3 region has 14 residues. V lost 3 bases to trimming and J lost 2 bases; unmatched junction nucleotides: 3. Germline V gene data show CDR1 as LGHNA and CDR2 as YSLEER. CDR3 residues: CASSQRQGTYEQYF. The CDR3 coding sequence is TGCGCCAGCAGCCAGAGACAGGGGACCTACGAGCAGTACTTC.

This clonotype was picked up a small number of times. The chain uses TRBV9 and TRBJ2-5; a weak D match, TRBD2 (5 bases). The germline gives CDR1 SGDLS, CDR2 YYNGEE. Trimming removed 0 bases at V and 4 bases at J, with 7 bases between. This CDR3 spans 13 amino acids. The CDR3 sequence: CASSVGGRETQYF. The CDR3 DNA is TGTGCCAGCAGCGTAGGAGGGAGAGAGACCCAGTACTTC.

This clonotype was seen a handful of times. This sequence joins TRBV6-1 and TRBJ2-1; TRBD1 matches 7 bases. This CDR3 contains 14 residues. The V and J ends lost 8 bases and 5 bases, in that order; junction bases with no gene match: 9. Germline lookup yields CDR1 MNHNS and CDR2 SASEGT. DNA for the CDR3: TGTGCCAGCGAAAAGGGACAGTCTAACAATGAGCAGTTCTTC. It specifies CASEKGQSNNEQFF.

This chain links TRBV5-1 with TRBJ2-5; 8 positions match TRBD2. Unmatched junction bases numbered 2, after V lost 6 bases and J lost 1 base. Germline-derived CDR1 and CDR2 are SGHRS and YFSETQ. CDR3 length: 13 residues. The CDR3 region is CASKREPQETQYF. DNA of the CDR3: TGCGCCAGCAAGCGGGAGCCCCAAGAGACCCAGTACTTC.

This chain links TRBV20-1 with TRBJ2-5; TRBD2 agrees at 14 bases. Trimming cost V 1 base and J 8 bases; bases outside gene matches: 6. This CDR3 region has 15 residues. Germline V gene sequence: CDR1 DFQATT, CDR2 SNEGSKA (reference sequence). The CDR3 region is CSARASGLAGATQYF. The CDR3 nucleotides read TGCAGTGCTAGAGCGTCGGGACTAGCGGGAGCCACCCAGTACTTC.